This T cell receptor (beta chain) was captured by sequencing in a study of T cell responses to AZD1222 COVID-19 vaccine. Data came from immunoSEQ multiplex PCR; TCRdb stores just in-frame clones and leaves some out. The table has roughly 97,000 clones, more than 75% seen once. The CDR3 runs to 12 residues. Germline V gene lookup returns CDR1 LNHDA and CDR2 SQIVND (reference sequence). Trimming took off 3 bases at V and 3 bases at J, with 5 bases between the two ends. The specimen comprised peripheral blood, sampled 28 days after the second dose of the MenACWY control vaccine. The clonotype comes from an adult who received the MenACWY meningococcal vaccine as a control. V usage is TRBV19 and J usage is TRBJ1-2; no firm D call. The DNA of the CDR3 is TGTGCCAGTAGTATTTCGGACTATGGCTACACCTTC. Translated: CASSISDYGYTF.